The 32 T cell receptor beta chains below were found in one sample sequenced in a study of T cells after yellow fever vaccination. A single record per CDR3 protein comes from TCRdb applying MiXCR to the 5' RACE reads. This sample has over 300,000 distinct CDR3 sequences, with roughly 4.3% found just once. Sequences were derived from PBMCs, sampled 5 days after the yellow fever booster vaccination. These TCRs come from a man aged 18 to 29 who received the YFV17D yellow fever vaccine.

There are a few counts of this clonotype. The rearrangement uses TRBV29-1 and TRBJ2-5; the D gene is possibly TRBD2 (5 bases). Germline CDR1 and CDR2: SQVTM and ANQGSEA. The CDR3 extends over 14 amino acids. V lost 6 bases and J lost 0, with 14 bases in between. CDR3 protein: CSVTPRGYQETQYF. The CDR3, as DNA: TGCAGCGTGACCCCACGGGGTTACCAAGAGACCCAGTACTTC.

The chain recombines TRBV15 with TRBJ2-7; D might be TRBD1 (6 bases). Germline V gene lookup returns CDR1 LNHNV and CDR2 YYDKDF (reference sequence). The CDR3 is made up of 15 amino acids. Trimming cost V 4 bases and J 3 bases, with 16 bases left between them. As DNA, the CDR3 is TGTGCCACCAGCAACCCCGGACAGTGGGACTACGAGCAGTACTTC. It encodes CATSNPGQWDYEQYF.

The sample holds many counts of this clonotype. The rearrangement joins TRBV7-8 to TRBJ2-2; TRBD2 might be the D (5 bases). The V end lost 10 bases, the J end lost 4 bases, and 16 bases lay between the germline ends. CDR1 SGHVS and CDR2 FQNEAQ come from the germline V gene. This CDR3 is 14 amino acids long. CDR3 protein: CATQLGRTTGELFF. The DNA of the CDR3 is TGTGCCACCCAGCTTGGGAGAACCACCGGGGAGCTGTTTTTT.

There are a few counts of this clonotype. The CDR3 DNA reads as TGTGCCAGCCGCTCGGAATTTGGCGGGGGGGAATACGAGCAGTACTTC. It is translated as CASRSEFGGGEYEQYF. The rearrangement joins TRBV12-3 or TRBV12-4 to TRBJ2-7; TRBD2 aligns across 9 bases. The CDR3 consists of 16 residues. Germline trimming cut 8 bases from V and 4 bases from J; bases unmatched to any gene: 15.

This clonotype was observed a few times. The rearrangement links TRBV7-2 to TRBJ1-1, with D perhaps TRBD1 (6 bases). Germline assignment: CDR1 SGHTA and CDR2 FQGNSA. Trimming shortened V by 2 bases and J by 1 base, and 11 bases separated the two germline ends. CDR3 size: 15 residues. Here the CDR3 reads CASSLTGTQNTEAFF. CDR3 DNA: TGTGCCAGCAGCTTAACCGGGACACAGAACACTGAAGCTTTCTTT.

The chain couples TRBV29-1 to TRBJ2-5; D not resolved. The CDR3 sequence is 12 residues long. Trimming removed 3 bases from V and 6 bases from J, with 11 bases in between. Germline CDR1 reads SQVTM; CDR2 reads ANQGSEA. The CDR3 DNA sequence: TGCAGCGTTGAGGCAGGAGAGAAGACCCAGTACTTC. Amino acids: CSVEAGEKTQYF.

At least ten counts were recorded for this clonotype. This chain connects TRBV7-2 to TRBJ2-1; 10 bases are a match to TRBD1. This CDR3 is built from 16 residues. Germline V lookup: CDR1 SGHTA, CDR2 FQGNSA. V was clipped by 5 bases and J by 4 bases; unmatched bases: 8. The CDR3 nucleotides are TGTGCCAGCAGCCCGGGGTGGGACAGGGGATACAATGAGCAGTTCTTC. Protein product: CASSPGWDRGYNEQFF.

DNA for the CDR3: TGTGCCAGCAGCCAAGAGACAGAGAACACTGAAGCTTTCTTT. Encoded protein: CASSQETENTEAFF. The rearrangement links TRBV3-1 to TRBJ1-1; D is possibly TRBD1 (5 bases). V was clipped by 0 bases and J by 1 base, with 6 bases between them. From germline, CDR1 is LGHDT and CDR2 YNNKEL (reference sequence). The CDR3 extends over 14 amino acids.

The chain is built from TRBV7-6 and TRBJ2-3; D unresolved. Germline CDR1 SGHVS, CDR2 FNYEAQ. Trimming removed 5 bases from V and 2 bases from J, with 17 bases in between. The CDR3 runs 16 residues. CDR3 residues: CASSPGNSWVTDTQYF. The CDR3 DNA follows: TGTGCCAGCAGCCCGGGTAATAGCTGGGTCACAGATACGCAGTATTTT.

This clonotype was recorded at least ten times. The rearrangement uses TRBV5-1 and TRBJ2-1; the D call may be TRBD1 or TRBD2 (5 bases each). The length of the CDR3 is 15 residues. Between the trimmed V and J ends, which lost 0 bases and 8 bases, there was a span of 15 bases. Germline V CDR1 and CDR2: SGHRS, YFSETQ. The CDR3 DNA reads as TGCGCCAGCAGCTTGGGGGGGATCCCGTACTATGAGCAGTTCTTC. Its translation: CASSLGGIPYYEQFF. Filled out from reference TRBV5-1 and TRBJ2-1, the complete variable domain reads KAGVTQTPRYLIKTRGQQVTLSCSPISGHRSVSWYQQTPGQGLQFLFEYFSETQRNKGNFPGRFSGRQFSNSRSEMNVSTLELGDSALYLCASSLGGIPYYEQFFGPGTRLTVL.

This clonotype was recorded many times. The V gene is TRBV7-2, the J gene TRBJ2-7, with unresolved D. This CDR3 is built from 12 residues. Between the trimmed V and J ends, which lost 5 bases and 1 base, there was a span of 6 bases. Germline V gene sequence: CDR1 SGHTA, CDR2 FQGNSA. Written as DNA, the CDR3 is TGTGCCAGCAGCCCGCGTTCCTACGAGCAGTACTTC. Translation: CASSPRSYEQYF.

This clonotype was seen only a few times. The chain couples TRBV7-9 to TRBJ2-7; D is uncertain. V was pared by 4 bases and J by 4 bases, with 8 bases between. Germline-derived CDR1 and CDR2 are SEHNR and FQNEAQ (reference sequence). The CDR3 is 12 amino acids. CDR3 loop: CASSSDPYEQYV. The CDR3 DNA sequence: TGTGCCAGCAGCTCGGACCCGTACGAGCAGTACGTC.

This chain joins TRBV20-1 and TRBJ2-3; D is perhaps TRBD1 (5 bases). The ends were cut back, 3 bases at V and 2 bases at J, with 9 bases in the middle. CDR1 is DFQATT, CDR2 SNEGSKA, per germline (reference sequence). The CDR3 consists of 13 residues. The chain's CDR3 is CSASREITDTQYF. The CDR3 bases are TGCAGTGCTAGCAGGGAAATCACAGATACGCAGTATTTT.

Only a few counts were recorded for this clonotype. The chain links TRBV28 to TRBJ2-5; D is unclear. Germline CDR1 and CDR2: MDHEN and SYDVKM. Between the trimmed V and J ends, which lost 6 bases and 1 base, there was a span of 6 bases. The CDR3 length is 12 residues. This CDR3 reads CASSTGQETQYF. CDR3 nucleotides: TGTGCCAGCAGCACGGGCCAAGAGACCCAGTACTTC. Based on the CDR3 plus reference TRBV28 and TRBJ2-5, the full variable domain is DVKVTQSSRYLVKRTGEKVFLECVQDMDHENMFWYRQDPGLGLRLIYFSYDVKMKEKGDIPEGYSVSREKKERFSLILESASTNQTSMYLCASSTGQETQYFGPGTRLLVL.

This clonotype appeared many times. This chain uses TRBV12-3 or TRBV12-4 with TRBJ2-3, with D unresolved. The CDR3 runs to 10 residues. V was pared by 2 bases and J by 7 bases, with 1 base between. The CDR3 reads CASSLNTQYF. The CDR3 DNA sequence: TGTGCCAGCAGTTTAAATACGCAGTATTTT.

This clonotype has more than one count but fewer than ten. This chain uses TRBV6-2 or TRBV6-3 with TRBJ2-5; no firm D call. V was cut by 1 base and J by 7 bases, with 7 bases left in between. The CDR3 covers 12 residues. Germline CDR1 and CDR2: MNHEY and SVGEGT. The CDR3, as DNA: TGTGCCAGCAGTTACTTGGATACGACCCAGTACTTC. Its protein is CASSYLDTTQYF.

The DNA of the CDR3 is TGTGCAAGTCGCACGCGACACACAGGGAGGGACATTCAGTACTTC. As protein: CASRTRHTGRDIQYF. This chain joins TRBV12-2 and TRBJ2-4; no check of the table's D call, TRBD2, against the DNA was made. TRBV12-2 is assigned pseudogene status. This CDR3 is built from 15 residues.

The genes are TRBV12-3 or TRBV12-4 and TRBJ2-3; D remains unclear. The CDR3 consists of 15 residues. V lost 3 bases and J lost 3, with 13 bases in between. CDR3 sequence (DNA): TGTGCCAGCAGTTTGGTTGACGGAAGAACAGATACGCAGTATTTT. Its translation: CASSLVDGRTDTQYF.

This clonotype has at least ten counts. The V call is TRBV10-3, the J call TRBJ2-5, with 8 nucleotides matching TRBD1. Germline V gene sequence: CDR1 ENHRY, CDR2 SYGVKD. The CDR3 length is 18 residues. V lost 2 bases to trimming and J lost 5 bases; unmatched junction nucleotides: 16. Written as DNA, the CDR3 is TGTGCCATCAGTGAGAATCCGGGACAGGCTTCTTTTATGGAGACCCAGTACTTC. Amino acids: CAISENPGQASFMETQYF.

This clonotype was seen repeatedly, ten times or more. V is TRBV5-1 and J is TRBJ2-3; no reliable D call. The CDR3 has 15 amino acids. The germline gives CDR1 SGHRS, CDR2 YFSETQ. V dropped 4 bases and J dropped 1 base, with 13 bases sitting between them. The CDR3: CASSRTDFRTDTQYF. CDR3 bases: TGCGCCAGCAGCAGGACGGATTTCCGCACAGATACGCAGTATTTT.

CDR3 sequence: CSAPTGTSTYEQYF. CDR3 coding DNA: TGCAGTGCTCCCACCGGGACCTCAACCTACGAGCAGTACTTC. The chain employs TRBV20-1 and TRBJ2-7; D tentatively reads TRBD1 or TRBD2 (5 bases each). This CDR3 spans 14 amino acids. V was pared by 5 bases and J by 2 bases, with 16 bases between. The V gene's germline CDR1 is DFQATT and CDR2 SNEGSKA (reference sequence).

This clonotype came up a few times. CDR3 in amino acids: CASSTRPRDTEAFF. In DNA form, the CDR3 reads TGTGCCAGCAGCACCCGACCCCGGGACACTGAAGCTTTCTTT. The rearrangement links TRBV7-2 to TRBJ1-1; D is unclear. Germline CDR1 and CDR2: SGHTA and FQGNSA. The CDR3 runs to 14 residues. The V end was cut by 5 bases, the J end by 3 bases, with 13 bases between.

This clonotype was recorded at least ten times. V usage is TRBV6-5 and J usage is TRBJ1-2; 9 bases are a match to TRBD1. V dropped 6 bases and J dropped 4; count of bases not matched to a gene: 6. The germline CDR1 and CDR2 sequences are MNHEY and SVGAGI. This CDR3 region has 14 residues. The CDR3 loop reads CASSRQGVGYGYTF. DNA for the CDR3: TGTGCCAGCAGCCGACAGGGGGTGGGCTATGGCTACACCTTC.

The rearrangement uses TRBV6-6 and TRBJ2-3, with a tentative D call TRBD1 (7 bases). The germline CDR1 and CDR2 sequences are MNHNY and SVGAGI (reference sequence). The CDR3 totals 16 residues. V lost 2 bases and J lost 2, with 14 bases in between. The chain's CDR3 is CASSYDRAGNTDTQYF. CDR3 DNA: TGTGCCAGCAGTTACGACAGGGCGGGAAACACAGATACGCAGTATTTT.

In this sample, this clonotype turned up a few times. This sequence joins TRBV11-2 and TRBJ2-5, with D possibly being TRBD2 (5 bases). Germline V lookup: CDR1 SGHAT, CDR2 FQNNGV. The V gene lost 0 bases and the J gene lost 0 bases, with 14 bases spanning the gap. The CDR3 covers 17 residues. The CDR3 sequence is CASSLDGLVNNQETQYF. DNA of the CDR3: TGTGCCAGCAGCTTAGACGGACTGGTGAATAACCAAGAGACCCAGTACTTC.

This clonotype was recorded many times. The chain carries TRBV7-2 and TRBJ2-3; D remains ambiguous. The CDR3 consists of 13 residues. Germline lookup yields CDR1 SGHTA and CDR2 FQGNSA. V lost 3 bases to trimming and J lost 4 bases, with 8 bases between them. The CDR3 loop reads CASSFGPPDTQYF. The DNA of the CDR3 is TGTGCCAGCAGCTTCGGACCTCCAGATACGCAGTATTTT.

This clonotype was found a few times. This rearrangement joins TRBV10-3 to TRBJ2-7; TRBD1 is a possible D gene (6 bases). Trimming stripped 0 bases from V and 2 bases from J, with 11 bases between. This CDR3 has 15 residues. Germline CDR1 reads ENHRY; CDR2 reads SYGVKD. DNA for the CDR3: TGTGCCATCAGTGAGTCGACAGGCTTCCCCTACGAGCAGTACTTC. Translating it yields CAISESTGFPYEQYF.

The chain has TRBV20-1 and TRBJ1-2; D gene uncertain. Germline V gene sequence: CDR1 DFQATT, CDR2 SNEGSKA (reference sequence). This CDR3 has 10 amino acids. Trimming cost V 6 bases and J 2 bases, with 4 bases left between them. CDR3 nucleotide sequence: TGCAGTGCCACGAACTATGGCTACACCTTC. This translates into CSATNYGYTF.

This clonotype was picked up a small number of times. The rearrangement uses TRBV18 and TRBJ2-1; D unresolved. Trimming took 1 base from V and 10 from J, leaving 5 bases between them. Germline CDR1 and CDR2: KGHSH and LQKENI. The CDR3 consists of 11 residues. This chain's CDR3 is CASSPLQEQFF. In nucleotides, the CDR3 is TGTGCCAGCTCACCACTTCAGGAGCAGTTCTTC.

The table lists this clonotype with a few counts. The gene calls are TRBV9 and TRBJ2-7; TRBD1 matches at 8 bases. Looked up from germline, CDR1 is SGDLS and CDR2 is YYNGEE. This CDR3 has 15 residues. Trimming removed 3 bases from V and 2 bases from J; junction bases left unmatched: 7. CDR3 amino acids: CASSAQTGGPYEQYF. The CDR3, as DNA: TGTGCCAGCAGCGCCCAAACAGGGGGGCCCTACGAGCAGTACTTC. The full variable domain, completed using reference TRBV9 and TRBJ2-7, is DSGVTQTPKHLITATGQRVTLRCSPRSGDLSVYWYQQSLDQGLQFLIQYYNGEERAKGNILERFSAQQFPDLHSELNLSSLELGDSALYFCASSAQTGGPYEQYFGPGTRLTVT.

Many counts were recorded for this clonotype. This sequence joins TRBV5-1 and TRBJ2-3; no reliable D call. The germline V gene has CDR1 SGHRS and CDR2 YFSETQ. This CDR3 is 13 amino acids long. The V and J ends lost 3 bases and 1 base respectively, with 6 bases between them. This chain's CDR3 is CASSWWGTDTQYF. In DNA form, the CDR3 reads TGCGCCAGCAGCTGGTGGGGCACAGATACGCAGTATTTT.

The chain links TRBV5-6 to TRBJ2-7, with D unresolved. Per germline, CDR1 SGHDT and CDR2 YYEEEE. With 3 bases removed from V and 4 bases from J, the gap between germline ends came to 8 bases. The CDR3 consists of 12 residues. The CDR3 nucleotides read TGTGCCAGCAGCTCCGGCGCTTACGAGCAGTACGTC. Translating it yields CASSSGAYEQYV.